Reported below is one T cell receptor (beta chain). Its antigen is unknown. Sequencing of cultured CD4+ T cell DNA used the Oncomine TCR Beta short-read assay. TCRdb reanalysed the PCR reads using MiXCR and keeps one entry per CDR3 protein. The sample has approximately 8,700 distinct CDR3 sequences, approximately 27% seen once; the top ten hold about an eighth. Treatment indicated: approximately 9-day PBMC culture with coronavirus spike peptide pools or control peptides (ViraFEST assay). The CDR3 runs to 16 residues. Trimming removed 5 bases from V and 2 bases from J; junction bases left unmatched: 9. Germline CDR1 SEHNR, CDR2 FQNEAQ (reference sequence). This record comes from a study of vaccination and CD4 T cells after COVID-19. Overall study: Each control was exposed to a CEFX pool, an HIV-1 Nef pool, or no peptide at all.

The rearrangement links TRBV7-9 to TRBJ2-3; TRBD1 aligns across 8 bases. The TCR originated in a human donor who had recovered from COVID-19. The specimen was CD4+ T cells from blood, cultured in vitro, collected after SARS-CoV-2 vaccination. The CDR3 sequence is CASSPRTGQNTDTQYF. In DNA, the CDR3 is TGTGCCAGCAGCCCCCGGACAGGGCAAAACACAGATACGCAGTATTTT.